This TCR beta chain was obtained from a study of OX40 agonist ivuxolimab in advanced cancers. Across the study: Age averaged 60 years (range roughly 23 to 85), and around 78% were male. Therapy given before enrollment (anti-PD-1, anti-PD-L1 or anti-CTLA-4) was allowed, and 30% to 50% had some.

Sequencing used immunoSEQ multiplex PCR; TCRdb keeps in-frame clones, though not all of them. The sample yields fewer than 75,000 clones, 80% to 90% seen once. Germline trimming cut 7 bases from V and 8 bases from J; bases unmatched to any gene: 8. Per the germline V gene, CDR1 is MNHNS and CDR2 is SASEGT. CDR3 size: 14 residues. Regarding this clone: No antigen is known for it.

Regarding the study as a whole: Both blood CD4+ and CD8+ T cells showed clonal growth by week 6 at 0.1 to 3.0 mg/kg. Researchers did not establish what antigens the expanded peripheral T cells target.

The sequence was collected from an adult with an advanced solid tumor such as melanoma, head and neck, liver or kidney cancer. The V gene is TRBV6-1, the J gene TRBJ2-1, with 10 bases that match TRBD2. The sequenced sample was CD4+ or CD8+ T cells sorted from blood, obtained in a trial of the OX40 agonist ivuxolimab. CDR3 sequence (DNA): TGTGCCAGCACTCCAGCGGGAGGGCCTCATGAGCAGTTCTTC. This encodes CASTPAGGPHEQFF.